This T cell receptor (beta chain) was captured in a study of early T cells in non-severe SARS-CoV-2 infection listed by TCRdb under 2021. As for the study more broadly: Because TCR sequencing relied on bulk RNA taken from unsorted whole blood, pairing of alpha and beta chains was not possible. Overall study results and their limits: Matching against VDJdb was skewed toward anti-spike CD8 responses, likely underestimated virus-specific expansions, and missed private and CD4 specificities.

The library was generated by 5' RACE. Sequenced on a NextSeq 500. To correct for sequencing error and PCR bias, the TCR library protocol tagged individual cDNA molecules with unique molecular identifiers. TCR alpha and beta chains were both sequenced, and the abundances of alpha and beta sequences in each sample were closely correlated with each other. Per the authors' processing: Decombinator V4 was used to perform V gene, J gene and CDR3 annotation of TCR sequences. Expanded TCRs were defined as changing significantly between any two time points under a Poisson model with p below 0.0001. TCR abundances were normalised to the total number of TCRs sequenced per sample and expressed as counts per million. MAIT TCRs were defined by TRAV1-2 paired with TRAJ12, TRAJ20 or TRAJ33, and iNKT TCRs by TRAV10 paired with TRAJ18. VDJdb, accessed 1 November 2021, was searched for CMV, EBV and SARS-CoV-2 annotated TCRs, with TCRs annotated for multiple antigens excluded. In TCRdb, the public reads were trimmed at Q25 with fastp and aligned with MiXCR, with productive beta chains retained. All rows with the same CDR3 protein become a single entry with the most common DNA and genes. The V and J calls follow TCRdb's processing rather than the paper's. Recorded for this sample are over 85,000 distinct CDR3 sequences; 13% of them occurred a single time. The ten most abundant clones make up about 6% of the sample.

V is shortened by 0 bases, J by 7 bases, and the region joining them spans 8 bases. CDR1 LNHNV and CDR2 YYDKDF are derived from the germline V gene (reference sequence). The CDR3 runs 13 residues from the cysteine to the phenylalanine. CDR3 DNA only is kept here, 39 bases in frame from base 1. This clonotype has just a few counts. The target of this receptor is not known. Base qualities were left out, and no much larger clone turns up one base away. A case-control design nested within a healthcare worker cohort in London, UK, was used, with weekly nasopharyngeal swab PCR tests and blood sampling performed. Healthcare workers were recruited during the week of the UK lockdown, between 23 and 31 March 2020, and followed weekly for up to about 15 weeks.

The TCR was taken from an adult who was a healthcare worker with PCR-confirmed SARS-CoV-2 infection or an uninfected control (not recorded which). This receptor chain uses TRBV15 and TRBJ2-3; too little of a D gene remains to name it. Sequenced material: whole blood. The DNA sequence is as follows: TGTGCCACCAGCAGAGATGAACTCAATACGCAGTATTTT. It specifies CATSRDELNTQYF.